The rows below give T cell receptor beta chains drawn from one sample of a study of cytomegalovirus exposure and HLA in healthy donors. The data were produced by immunoSEQ multiplex PCR, yet TCRdb's version contains in-frame clones alone and is incomplete. Of approximately 170,000 clones listed, approximately 65% are singletons. The sample was PBMCs. The receptors here all came from a man aged 40-55 years in good health and CMV-seronegative. The conserved cysteine and the conserved F or W are not part of the CDR3 here. The order of the fields is J gene, D gene, V gene, clone size, CDR3 protein. The D gene is left open where the match is weak. A clone size is listed for some rows: how often the clone was seen (once, few, many), or a class if it is expanded.

TRBJ1-1	.	TRBV6-1	.	ASSSGQTTEAF
TRBJ2-4	TRBD2	TRBV25-1	.	ASSEVGGARENIQY
TRBJ1-6	.	TRBV6-1	.	ASSERMLGGDSPLH
TRBJ2-7	TRBD1	TRBV5-4	.	ASSPPGQGAYEQY
TRBJ2-3	TRBD1	TRBV5-1	few	ASSLGQGLADTQY
TRBJ2-2	TRBD1	TRBV7-2	once	ASSPLDRGGTGELF
TRBJ1-1	.	TRBV13	few	ASSLVTGSTEAF
TRBJ2-7	TRBD2	TRBV7-2	once	ASSSTSGNYEQY
TRBJ2-5	TRBD1	TRBV7-7	.	ASSLDRAGEQY
TRBJ1-1	.	TRBV9	.	ASSVVQGSNTEAF
.	TRBD1	TRBV4-3	.	ASSQHRGAYEQY
TRBJ1-5	TRBD1	TRBV18	.	ASSPIATGVVPQH
TRBJ2-5	.	TRBV19	.	ASSIDLSRETQY
TRBJ1-2	TRBD1	TRBV7-2	.	ASSLDQGAGYGYT
TRBJ1-5	TRBD1	TRBV7-9	.	ASSSGTGGGQPQH
TRBJ2-3	.	TRBV19	.	ASSYSDTDTQY
TRBJ2-3	TRBD2	TRBV30	once	AWSGNTAGGTDTQY
TRBJ1-6	TRBD1	TRBV4-1	few	ASSQDKGQGATYNSPLH
TRBJ1-5	.	TRBV2	.	ASHLDSNQPQH
TRBJ2-1	.	TRBV9	.	AGGGGGPDNEQF
TRBJ2-1	TRBD2	TRBV5-1	few	ASSYGTSAPNSGLF
TRBJ1-1	.	TRBV6-6	.	ASSTGSNTEAF
TRBJ2-1	TRBD2	TRBV6-4	.	ASSAGTSGSQF
TRBJ2-6	.	TRBV7-6	.	ASSSQGGGANVLT
TRBJ2-5	.	TRBV30	.	AWGRSIQETQY
TRBJ2-1	.	TRBV7-3	.	ASSLRPAGPVDEQF
TRBJ2-2	.	TRBV4-1	once	ASHGGGELF
TRBJ2-2	TRBD2	TRBV4-1	.	ASSQGREGPGELF
TRBJ1-1	.	TRBV11-2	.	ASSLAGAAEAF
TRBJ1-5	.	TRBV27	.	ASSSEGHQPQH
TRBJ2-6	.	TRBV28	.	ASRRAGGTNVLT
TRBJ1-6	TRBD1	TRBV7-9	once	ASSFGTGDSSPLH
TRBJ1-6	TRBD1	TRBV5-1	few	ASSSPGQGGSPLH
TRBJ1-5	TRBD1	TRBV7-2	.	ASSSGQVNQPQH
TRBJ2-1	TRBD2	TRBV13	.	ASSSFTSGGEVEQF
TRBJ2-2	TRBD2	TRBV7-2	.	ASSSYRAGGFYTGELF
TRBJ2-5	.	TRBV28	.	ASSLGGSQETQY
TRBJ2-7	TRBD1	TRBV4-2	.	ASSPRDRSYEQY
TRBJ1-3	TRBD1	TRBV27	.	ASSINIIPDREAGNTIY
TRBJ1-2	TRBD1	TRBV28	.	ASSYSGQSVYGYT
.	.	TRBV6-5	once	ASRRLQESSYEQY
TRBJ2-3	.	TRBV5-5	.	ASSLGPGSTDTQY
TRBJ1-2	.	TRBV4-3	.	ASSQAGELNYGYT
TRBJ2-5	.	TRBV5-4	.	ASSRGGGAPQETQY
TRBJ2-5	.	TRBV6-6	.	ASSYSGQLQETQY
TRBJ2-1	TRBD1	TRBV7-6	.	ASSLSRQGVSYNEQF
TRBJ2-2	TRBD2	TRBV7-9	.	ASSRTSGNTGELF
TRBJ1-2	.	TRBV6-5	.	ASSYGAAKSYGYT
TRBJ1-1	TRBD1	TRBV11-3	few	ASSSSTGTAF
TRBJ2-1	.	TRBV6-5	.	ASSEVDEQF
TRBJ1-5	TRBD1	TRBV28	.	ASSFRQGIRQPQH
TRBJ2-7	.	TRBV30	.	AWSVDTHSYEQY
TRBJ1-1	.	TRBV5-1	.	ASSRTGKDTEAF
.	.	TRBV6-5	few	ASSGPTYEQY